Below, 18 T cell receptor beta chains from the same sample are listed, as sequenced in a study of response to subunit inactivated influenza vaccine. TCRdb reprocessed the RT-PCR reads with MiXCR, giving one entry per CDR3 protein. The sample holds 650,000 to 800,000 distinct CDR3 sequences, approximately 15% seen once. This material consisted of PBMCs from blood, taken 14 days before vaccination. Source of these receptors: a man aged 50-60 years who received an inactivated influenza vaccine.

The chain is built from TRBV29-1 and TRBJ2-5; D call uncertain. In germline, CDR1 is SQVTM, CDR2 ANQGSEA. The CDR3 loop spans 15 amino acids. The V gene lost 5 bases and the J gene lost 0 bases, with 16 bases spanning the gap. The DNA of the CDR3 is TGCAGCGTTCCCCCCCGCGCCGGGTACCAAGAGACCCAGTACTTC. Encoded protein: CSVPPRAGYQETQYF.

The chain is built from TRBV4-1 and TRBJ2-3; 8 bases are a match to TRBD2. This CDR3 spans 17 amino acids. V was clipped by 0 bases and J by 2 bases; unmatched bases: 7. Germline CDR1 MGHRA, CDR2 YSYEKL. CDR3: CASSQDRSGGHTDTQYF. In DNA, the CDR3 is TGCGCCAGCAGCCAAGATAGAAGCGGGGGTCACACAGATACGCAGTATTTT.

This clonotype came up a few times. The chain recombines TRBV6-1 with TRBJ2-5, with D unresolved. CDR3 length: 13 residues. V was shortened by 3 bases and J by 4 bases, with 9 bases between the two germline ends. Germline V gene data show CDR1 as MNHNS and CDR2 as SASEGT. CDR3 in DNA: TGTGCCAGCAGTGACAGTAGTTTAGAGACCCAGTACTTC. Its translation is CASSDSSLETQYF.

V and J are TRBV6-2 or TRBV6-3 and TRBJ2-5; 7 positions agree with TRBD2. The V gene end was trimmed by 6 bases and the J gene end by 5 bases; junction bases not matched to a gene: 9. The length of the CDR3 is 14 residues. Per the germline V gene, CDR1 is MNHEY and CDR2 is SVGEGT. The CDR3 DNA follows: TGTGCCAGCAGCCATGCGGGAGTGTTTGAGACCCAGTACTTC. Translation: CASSHAGVFETQYF.

The chain combines TRBV7-2 with TRBJ2-3; 8 nucleotides align to TRBD1. The CDR3 has 15 amino acids. The germline gives CDR1 SGHTA, CDR2 FQGNSA. With V trimmed by 5 bases and J by 8 bases, 12 bases remained unmatched. This chain's CDR3 is CASSALGQGFGTQYF. As DNA, the CDR3 is TGTGCCAGCAGCGCCCTAGGACAGGGTTTTGGTACGCAGTATTTT.

This clonotype was found a few times. DNA for the CDR3: TGCAGTCCCCGGGACGTCCACAATGAGCAGTTCTTC. Translation gives CSPRDVHNEQFF. V is TRBV20-1 and J is TRBJ2-1; tentatively, D is TRBD1 or TRBD2 (5 bases each). The V gene lost 8 bases and the J gene lost 5 bases, with 13 bases spanning the gap. There are 12 residues in the CDR3. The germline CDR1 and CDR2 sequences are DFQATT and SNEGSKA (reference sequence).

This clonotype has a handful of counts. V gene TRBV7-9 combines with J gene TRBJ1-6, with D possibly TRBD1 on 5 matching bases. Germline CDR1 is SEHNR and CDR2 is FQNEAQ (reference sequence). V lost 4 bases to trimming and J lost 16 bases, with 14 bases between them. The CDR3 has 12 residues. The DNA for the CDR3 is TGTGCCAGCAGCTCCGGACGACAGCAACTCCACTTT. It is translated as CASSSGRQQLHF.

This clonotype was counted at least ten times. The chain combines TRBV10-3 with TRBJ1-6; D gene unclear. Germline V lookup: CDR1 ENHRY, CDR2 SYGVKD. Deletions cut 4 bases from V and 10 bases from J, with 11 bases between. This CDR3 is built from 13 residues. The CDR3 sequence is CAISGSSGSPLHF. The CDR3 region has the DNA TGTGCCATCAGTGGCAGTTCTGGCTCACCCCTCCACTTT.

This chain joins TRBV20-1 and TRBJ2-1; the match to TRBD1 covers 10 bases. Germline CDR1 is DFQATT and CDR2 is SNEGSKA (reference sequence). Germline trimming cut 1 base from V and 2 bases from J; bases unmatched to any gene: 5. The CDR3 has 16 residues. CDR3 in DNA: TGCAGTGCTAGAGGACAGGGACAGGGGACCTACAATGAGCAGTTCTTC. This sequence encodes CSARGQGQGTYNEQFF.

This clonotype was seen only a few times. This rearrangement joins TRBV27 to TRBJ2-1; 8 bases line up with TRBD2. Germline V gene lookup returns CDR1 MNHEY and CDR2 SMNVEV (reference sequence). The J segment lost 8 bases and the V segment lost 2 bases, leaving 8 bases of the junction unmatched. CDR3 size: 15 residues. This CDR3 is CASSLVGLVKDEQFF. CDR3 coding DNA: TGTGCCAGCAGTTTAGTGGGACTAGTCAAGGATGAGCAGTTCTTC.

There are many counts of this clonotype. For the CDR3, the DNA is TGTGCCAGCAGTTTAGGGATTAGCGGGACCACAGATACGCAGTATTTT. This encodes CASSLGISGTTDTQYF. The rearrangement uses TRBV27 and TRBJ2-3; TRBD2 matches 8 bases. The CDR3 is 16 residues long. Germline values: CDR1 MNHEY, CDR2 SMNVEV (reference sequence). V lost 2 bases and J lost 2; bases outside the gene matches: 6.

This clonotype has more than one count but fewer than ten. This sequence joins TRBV29-1 and TRBJ2-7; TRBD1 agrees at 7 bases. CDR1 and CDR2 (germline): SQVTM, ANQGSEA. There are 13 residues in the CDR3. The V segment lost 6 bases and the J segment 0 bases; nucleotides outside the gene matches: 5. CDR3 region: CSVNPGGSYEQYF. CDR3 in DNA: TGCAGCGTCAACCCAGGGGGCTCCTACGAGCAGTACTTC.

The chain carries TRBV14 and TRBJ2-7; D call uncertain. Germline CDR1 is SGHDN and CDR2 is FVKESK. The V gene lost 1 base and the J gene lost 4 bases, with 8 bases spanning the gap. The CDR3 sequence is 13 residues long. The CDR3 here is CASSQVASYEQYF. CDR3 DNA: TGTGCCAGCAGCCAAGTTGCCAGTTACGAGCAGTACTTC.

The chain joins TRBV5-1 to TRBJ2-7; TRBD2 matches 7 bases. The CDR3 has 15 residues. Germline loops: CDR1 SGHRS, CDR2 YFSETQ. Losses at the gene ends were 2 bases for V and 2 bases for J; bases not matched to a gene: 7. CDR3 sequence: CASSLDGTKPYEQYF. The CDR3 DNA is TGCGCCAGCAGCTTAGACGGGACTAAACCCTACGAGCAGTACTTC.

This clonotype occurred a few times. This chain uses TRBV6-5 with TRBJ2-6, with TRBD1 matching 7 bases. Looked up from germline, CDR1 is MNHEY and CDR2 is SVGAGI. The CDR3 extends over 15 amino acids. With V trimmed by 4 bases and J by 1 base, 1 base remained unmatched. The CDR3 sequence is CASSLDRSGANVLTF. CDR3 in DNA: TGTGCCAGCAGTTTGGACAGGTCTGGGGCCAACGTCCTGACTTTC.

This clonotype showed up many times. The J gene is TRBJ1-5, the V gene TRBV29-1; the D gene is possibly TRBD1 (6 bases). CDR3 length equals 14 residues. The germline V gene encodes CDR1 SQVTM and CDR2 ANQGSEA. Trimming removed 4 bases at V and 2 bases at J, with 12 bases between. The CDR3 DNA is TGCAGCGTTGTTGTAAGGGGGGGCAATCAGCCCCAGCATTTT. Translating it yields CSVVVRGGNQPQHF.

The V gene is TRBV20-1, the J gene TRBJ1-6; D uncertain. CDR3 length: 14 amino acids. V was cut by 2 bases and J by 5 bases, with 10 bases left in between. CDR1 and CDR2 from the germline V gene are DFQATT and SNEGSKA (reference sequence). The CDR3 nucleotides read TGCAGTGCTAGATCCGGTTCGGATAATTCACCCCTCCACTTT. It encodes CSARSGSDNSPLHF.

This rearrangement joins TRBV28 to TRBJ2-2, with D perhaps matching TRBD2 (6 bases). Trimming pared 10 bases from V and 7 bases from J, leaving 16 bases between. Looked up from germline, CDR1 is MDHEN and CDR2 is SYDVKM. The CDR3 length is 13 residues. The DNA of the CDR3 is TGTGCCACCCGGGACTCCCATGGCGGGGAGCTGTTTTTT. It is translated as CATRDSHGGELFF.